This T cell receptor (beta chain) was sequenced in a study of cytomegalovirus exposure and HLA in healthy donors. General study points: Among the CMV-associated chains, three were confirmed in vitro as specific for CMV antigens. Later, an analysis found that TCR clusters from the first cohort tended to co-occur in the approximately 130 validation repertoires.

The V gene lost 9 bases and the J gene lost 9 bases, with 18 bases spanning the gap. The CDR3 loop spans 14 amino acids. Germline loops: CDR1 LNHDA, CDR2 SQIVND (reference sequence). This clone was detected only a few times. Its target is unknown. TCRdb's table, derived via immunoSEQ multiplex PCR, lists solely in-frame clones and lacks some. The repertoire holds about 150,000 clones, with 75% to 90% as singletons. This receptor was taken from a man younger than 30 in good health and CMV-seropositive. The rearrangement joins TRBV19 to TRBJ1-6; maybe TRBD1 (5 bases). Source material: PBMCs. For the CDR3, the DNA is TGTGCCAGCCAAGGACCGTTCGGGGGTTCACCCCTCCACTTT. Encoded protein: CASQGPFGGSPLHF.